This entry features one T cell receptor beta chain sequence. The data were taken from a study of blood T cell repertoires in COVID-19. Study-level information: COVID-19 samples collected from the United States, Italy and Spain covered acute and convalescent phases. Sample material is recorded as cDNA or gDNA derived from T cells, B-cell-depleted T cells, or PBMCs.

Per the study methods: Amplification with reference gene primers provided the estimates of nucleated cell counts. The table came from immunoSEQ multiplex PCR; TCRdb's copy has only in-frame clones and leaves some out. The V and J calls and clone size were taken over from that table, and D and trimming were inferred from the DNA. Of some 29,000 clones listed, more than 70% are singletons. The CDR3 contains 15 residues. CDR1 and CDR2 from the germline V gene are SGHAT and FQDESV (reference sequence). V lost 5 bases and J lost 2; bases outside the gene matches: 2. The sequenced sample consisted of peripheral blood. This chain connects TRBV11-1 to TRBJ2-1; 11 bases are a match to TRBD2. The TCR comes from a human donor in a cohort sampled during active COVID-19. DNA of the CDR3: TGTGCCAGCAGCGAACTAGCGGGGGCCTACAATGAGCAGTTCTTC. This sequence encodes CASSELAGAYNEQFF.